This T cell receptor beta chain was profiled in a study of Graves' ophthalmopathy and Graves' hyperthyroidism. TCR beta CDR3 regions were amplified from RNA transcripts. The library came from an HTBI-primed first-round RT-PCR and a second-round multiplex PCR. Via MiXCR, TCRdb re-called the multiplex PCR reads, giving one row per CDR3 protein. The table shows around 1,200,000 distinct CDR3 sequences, with about two fifths occurring only once. This CDR3 region has 16 residues. CDR1 SEHNR and CDR2 FQNEAQ come from the germline V gene (reference sequence). Between the trimmed V and J ends, which lost 3 bases and 0 bases, there was a span of 15 bases. Study observations and caveats: Blood also carried most expanded thyroid clonotypes exceeding 0.001 frequency. Ophthalmopathy progression predictions by the model showed 72% to 80% specificity and about 71% sensitivity.

With regard to this clonotype: The antigen remains unidentified.

The receptor was isolated from an adult man with Graves' hyperthyroidism. Sample: peripheral blood or thyroid tissue (not recorded which). J is TRBJ2-7 and V is TRBV7-9; D gene unclear. CDR3 amino acids: CASSFPSGLSSYEQYF. CDR3 DNA sequence: TGTGCCAGCAGCTTCCCTTCAGGTCTGAGCTCCTACGAGCAGTACTTC.